This TCR beta chain originates from a study of response to subunit inactivated influenza vaccine. General study points: Few additional T cells are recruited per seasonal influenza vaccination, authors suggested.

Comment on this clonotype: What it recognizes is unknown.

TCRdb fed the RT-PCR reads into MiXCR, producing one record per CDR3 protein. The sample lists around 490,000 distinct CDR3 sequences; 6.5% to 8% were seen once. Trimming removed 1 base at V and 5 bases at J, with 15 bases between. The CDR3 totals 16 residues. Germline V lookup: CDR1 LNHNV, CDR2 YYDKDF (reference sequence). The source of this sequence is a man aged 45-69 years who received an inactivated influenza vaccine. Here the sequenced sample was PBMCs from blood, taken less than 30 months after vaccination. This sequence joins TRBV15 and TRBJ1-3, with D uncertain. The CDR3 DNA reads as TGTGCCACCAGCAGAGCCCAAAGGGTGATGCGAAACACCATATATTTT. This sequence encodes CATSRAQRVMRNTIYF.